These 25 T cell receptor beta chains originate from one sample sequenced in a study of cytomegalovirus exposure and HLA in healthy donors. Amplification used 60 Vbeta primers and 13 Jbeta primers. Libraries were prepared by immunoSEQ multiplex PCR; TCRdb keeps only in-frame clonotypes and omits some of them. The repertoire holds 100,000 to 150,000 clones, with just over 70% as singletons. The sequenced sample consisted of PBMCs. The receptors stem from a woman in her sixties in good health and CMV-seropositive.

The rearrangement uses TRBV20-1 and TRBJ1-1; no firm D call. This CDR3 has 11 residues. CDR1 is DFQATT, CDR2 SNEGSKA, per germline (reference sequence). The V end was cut by 3 bases, the J end by 2 bases, with 4 bases between. CDR3 in DNA: TGCAGTGCTAGCTTCAACACTGAAGCTTTCTTT. Translating gives CSASFNTEAFF.

The chain has TRBV7-9 and TRBJ1-5, with TRBD1 matching 7 bases. Germline V gives CDR1 SEHNR, CDR2 FQNEAQ (reference sequence). CDR3 length: 13 residues. With 6 bases clipped from V and 4 bases from J, the junction kept 3 bases outside the gene matches. The CDR3, as DNA: TGTGCCAGCAGTCCAGGGGGAAATCAGCCCCAGCATTTT. This translates into CASSPGGNQPQHF.

In its sample, this clone was seen a few times. The chain uses TRBV7-2 and TRBJ2-3, with TRBD2 matching over 9 bases. Germline V CDR1 and CDR2: SGHTA, FQGNSA. The CDR3 consists of 18 residues. After removal of 3 bases from V and 1 base from J, the junction contained 11 bases not matched to a gene. The CDR3 bases are TGTGCCAGCAGCTTCCCGGACGGGGCTAGCGGGGGCACAGATACGCAGTATTTT. Protein: CASSFPDGASGGTDTQYF.

This chain uses TRBV5-1 with TRBJ2-5; possible D gene TRBD1, 5 bases. With the DNA end fitting TRBJ2-7 better, the J assignment may be wrong. The CDR3 runs to 13 residues. Germline CDR1 SGHRS, CDR2 YFSETQ. CDR3 in amino acids: CASRYQGSYEQYF. CDR3 DNA: TGCGCCAGCAGATATCAGGGTTCCTACGAGCAGTACTTC.

This clone has only a few counts. The chain employs TRBV6-1 and TRBJ1-3; D not certain. CDR1 and CDR2 (germline): MNHNS, SASEGT. V was trimmed by 3 bases and J by 0 bases, leaving 12 bases between them. The CDR3 sequence is 16 residues long. CDR3: CASSDTGFLSGNTIYF. The CDR3 coding sequence is TGTGCCAGCAGTGATACGGGGTTCCTCTCTGGAAACACCATATATTTT.

This chain connects TRBV5-8 to TRBJ2-2; D is perhaps TRBD1 (5 bases). CDR1 is SGHTS, CDR2 YDEGEE, per germline. The length of the CDR3 is 15 residues. V lost 6 bases, J lost 4 bases, and 16 bases lay in between. In nucleotides, the CDR3 is TGTGCCAGCATGATTGGGCAGGGTGGCACCGGGGAGCTGTTTTTT. It is translated as CASMIGQGGTGELFF.

The chain couples TRBV6-5 to TRBJ1-3, with D hard to call. The CDR3 spans 15 residues. The V end lost 5 bases, the J end lost 7 bases, and 18 bases lay between the germline ends. The germline gives CDR1 MNHEY, CDR2 SVGAGI. The CDR3 loop reads CASSREGGRTNTIYF. In nucleotides, the CDR3 is TGTGCCAGCAGTCGAGAGGGCGGTAGGACGAACACCATATATTTT.

The rearrangement joins TRBV5-1 to TRBJ1-1; D perhaps matches TRBD1 (5 bases). The germline V gene has CDR1 SGHRS and CDR2 YFSETQ. The length of the CDR3 is 13 residues. V was shortened by 2 bases and J by 3 bases, with 8 bases between the two germline ends. In DNA form, the CDR3 reads TGCGCCAGCAGCTTTATAGGGGACACTGAAGCTTTCTTT. Translating it yields CASSFIGDTEAFF. The entire variable domain, with the rest obtained from reference TRBV5-1 and TRBJ1-1, is as follows: KAGVTQTPRYLIKTRGQQVTLSCSPISGHRSVSWYQQTPGQGLQFLFEYFSETQRNKGNFPGRFSGRQFSNSRSEMNVSTLELGDSALYLCASSFIGDTEAFFGQGTRLTVV.

This chain links TRBV5-6 with TRBJ1-1, with D perhaps matching TRBD1 (6 bases). The germline gives CDR1 SGHDT, CDR2 YYEEEE. V was trimmed by 5 bases and J by 2 bases, leaving 16 bases between them. This CDR3 has 15 amino acids. CDR3 region: CASSRGGALNTEAFF. The CDR3 DNA reads as TGTGCCAGCAGTCGAGGGGGGGCTTTAAACACTGAAGCTTTCTTT. Looking up the rest from reference TRBV5-6 and TRBJ1-1 gives the full variable domain: DAGVTQSPTHLIKTRGQQVTLRCSPKSGHDTVSWYQQALGQGPQFIFQYYEEEERQRGNFPDRFSGHQFPNYSSELNVNALLLGDSALYLCASSRGGALNTEAFFGQGTRLTVV.

V is TRBV6-1 and J is TRBJ2-1; a possible D gene is TRBD1 (5 bases). V lost 1 base and J 0 bases, leaving 7 bases between the germline ends. The CDR3 length is 15 residues. CDR1 is MNHNS and CDR2 is SASEGT in the germline V gene. The CDR3: CASSEVRGSYNEQFF. In DNA, the CDR3 is TGTGCCAGCAGTGAAGTTAGGGGCTCCTACAATGAGCAGTTCTTC.

This clone came up a few times. J is TRBJ1-1 and V is TRBV7-9; 8 nucleotides align to TRBD1. Per germline, CDR1 SEHNR and CDR2 FQNEAQ (reference sequence). With V trimmed by 5 bases and J by 9 bases, 11 bases remained unmatched. There are 14 residues in the CDR3. The DNA for the CDR3 is TGTGCCAGCAGCCCCACAGGGGGAGAGGGTAAAGCTTTCTTT. Its translation: CASSPTGGEGKAFF.

This chain uses TRBV5-1 with TRBJ1-2; D possibly corresponds to TRBD1 (5 bases). This CDR3 region has 16 residues. The ends were cut back, 4 bases at V and 4 bases at J, with 20 bases in the middle. Germline-derived CDR1 and CDR2 are SGHRS and YFSETQ. CDR3 protein: CASSKDQAGGVYGYTF. CDR3 coding DNA: TGCGCCAGCAGCAAGGACCAGGCTGGAGGGGTCTATGGCTACACCTTC.

The CDR3 sequence: CASSLTGGETQYF. The CDR3, as DNA: TGCGCCAGCAGCTTAACGGGGGGAGAGACCCAGTACTTC. The genes are TRBV5-1 and TRBJ2-5, with 7 nucleotides matching TRBD2. With 2 bases clipped from V and 4 bases from J, the junction kept 2 bases outside the gene matches. The CDR3 is made up of 13 amino acids. In germline, CDR1 is SGHRS, CDR2 YFSETQ.

The gene calls are TRBV6-4 and TRBJ2-7, with 11 positions matching TRBD1. J lost 3 bases, V lost 4 bases, and 5 bases had no gene match. The germline V gene has CDR1 MRHNA and CDR2 SNTAGT. The CDR3 length is 15 residues. The CDR3 region is CASSVGTGGIYEQYF. The CDR3 coding sequence is TGTGCCAGCAGTGTCGGGACAGGGGGTATCTACGAGCAGTACTTC.

Comments on this clone: At one of its ends the junction is not consistent with the germline gene, which may arise from a read error. Other nucleotide sequences in the sample specify the same CDR3. The gene calls are TRBV2 and TRBJ1-2; 7 bases agree with TRBD1. Germline CDR1 is SNHLY and CDR2 is FYNNEI. The CDR3 consists of 13 residues. Here the CDR3 DNA reads TGTGCCAGCAGTGCCGAAGACAGGGTATACGCTCACTTC. This sequence encodes CASSAEDRVYAHF.

V gene TRBV6-1 combines with J gene TRBJ1-2, with no clear D. Looked up from germline, CDR1 is MNHNS and CDR2 is SASEGT. Trimming removed 8 bases from V and 4 bases from J, with 14 bases in between. CDR3 length: 13 residues. The CDR3, as DNA: TGTGCCAGCTTTCCGACTACCGCCTATGGCTACACCTTC. Translation gives CASFPTTAYGYTF.

This sequence joins TRBV5-1 and TRBJ2-2; maybe TRBD1 (6 bases). This CDR3 spans 16 amino acids. V shed 4 bases and J shed 2 bases, with 15 bases lying between them. Germline CDR1 SGHRS, CDR2 YFSETQ. The DNA for the CDR3 is TGCGCCAGCAGCCTTACGACAGGAGTAAACACCGGGGAGCTGTTTTTT. Its protein is CASSLTTGVNTGELFF.

The chain has TRBV5-4 and TRBJ2-7, with 9 positions matching TRBD1. V was pared by 2 bases and J by 5 bases, with 2 bases of the junction left unmatched. Germline V gives CDR1 SGHNT, CDR2 YYREEE (reference sequence). CDR3 length: 13 amino acids. The CDR3 DNA follows: TGTGCCAGCAGCTTACAGGGGGCGGACGAGCAGTACTTC. Its translation: CASSLQGADEQYF.

The V gene is TRBV7-3, the J gene TRBJ2-1; D gene ambiguous. This CDR3 has 13 amino acids. Germline V gives CDR1 SGHTA, CDR2 FQGTGA. Trimming pared 5 bases from V and 4 bases from J, leaving 9 bases between. CDR3 region: CASSPPSYNEQFF. Here the CDR3 DNA reads TGTGCCAGCAGCCCCCCCAGTTACAATGAGCAGTTCTTC. The complete variable domain, with remaining parts taken from reference TRBV7-3 and TRBJ2-1, reads GAGVSQTPSNKVTEKGKYVELRCDPISGHTALYWYRQSLGQGPEFLIYFQGTGAADDSGLPNDRFFAVRPEGSVSTLKIQRTERGDSAVYLCASSPPSYNEQFFGPGTRLTVL.

This chain links TRBV7-9 with TRBJ2-7, with D possibly TRBD2 on 5 matching bases. V lost 3 bases to trimming and J lost 0 bases, with 18 bases between them. CDR1 is SEHNR, CDR2 FQNEAQ, per germline (reference sequence). CDR3 size: 17 residues. CDR3 coding DNA: TGTGCCAGCAGCTTTGAACCGGGATCCCCATACTCCTACGAGCAGTACTTC. This translates into CASSFEPGSPYSYEQYF.

The rearrangement links TRBV5-6 to TRBJ2-3; 14 bases match TRBD2. The CDR3 is 15 residues long. The germline CDR1 and CDR2 sequences are SGHDT and YYEEEE. V trimming: 4 bases; J trimming: 6 bases; junction bases outside the gene matches: 4. The CDR3 nucleotides are TGTGCCAGCAGCCCGGGACTAGCGGGGGCTGATACGCAGTATTTT. Protein sequence: CASSPGLAGADTQYF.

The V gene is TRBV5-7, the J gene TRBJ1-5; D not resolved. TRBV5-7 is annotated as an ORF whose role is uncertain. The CDR3 is 16 amino acids. V lost 1 base and J lost 0, with 11 bases in between. The CDR3 region is CASSLIRSYSNQPQHF. The CDR3 coding sequence is TGTGCCAGCAGCTTGATCCGGAGCTATAGCAATCAGCCCCAGCATTTT.

This chain uses TRBV7-9 with TRBJ1-2; TRBD1 matches at 9 bases. Germline V CDR1 and CDR2: SEHNR, FQNEAQ (reference sequence). The V segment lost 3 bases and the J segment 7 bases; nucleotides outside the gene matches: 9. This CDR3 is 15 amino acids long. CDR3 nucleotides: TGTGCCAGCAGCTTCCCCACCGACAGGGGGGCTGGCTACACCTTC. It specifies CASSFPTDRGAGYTF.

The chain recombines TRBV6-5 with TRBJ2-3, with 8 nucleotides matching TRBD1. The CDR3 length is 15 residues. Germline trimming cut 6 bases from V and 4 bases from J; bases unmatched to any gene: 9. The germline gives CDR1 MNHEY, CDR2 SVGAGI. CDR3 sequence reads: CASRLQGAGADTQYF. The CDR3 DNA is TGTGCCAGCAGGCTCCAGGGGGCAGGGGCAGATACGCAGTATTTT.

This clone was detected only a few times. CDR3: CASSLLGDTYYGYTF. For the CDR3, the DNA is TGTGCCAGCAGCTTGTTGGGTGACACATACTATGGCTACACCTTC. The genes are TRBV5-5 and TRBJ1-2; D is unresolved. Between the trimmed V and J ends, which lost 1 base and 3 bases, there was a span of 13 bases. In germline, CDR1 is SGHKS, CDR2 YYEKEE (reference sequence). The CDR3 totals 15 residues.